Each of the 8 T cell receptor beta chains below was sequenced from the same sample in a study of beta chain features in type 1 diabetes. Expressed TCRB transcripts were sequenced, since all the RNA that had been isolated was reverse transcribed. Sequenced by immunoSEQ multiplex PCR; TCRdb stores in-frame clones only, minus some. The sample has about 260,000 clones, 55% to 70% seen once. Sequenced input: naive CD4+ T cells from blood. Receptors originate from a man aged 25 to 45 in good health.

The chain is built from TRBV30 and TRBJ2-7; D not resolved. This CDR3 comprises 13 residues. The germline CDR1 and CDR2 sequences are GTSNPN and SVGIG (reference sequence). V was cut by 0 bases and J by 6 bases, with 12 bases left in between. Here the CDR3 reads CAWSVDRRFEQYF. CDR3 nucleotide sequence: TGTGCCTGGAGTGTCGACCGTAGATTCGAGCAGTACTTC.

The genes are TRBV4-1 and TRBJ1-4; D unclear. V was cut by 4 bases and J by 8 bases, with 17 bases left in between. Germline V gene data show CDR1 as MGHRA and CDR2 as YSYEKL. The CDR3 is 15 residues long. Here the CDR3 DNA reads TGCGCCAGCAGCCCCTTGGGCCTTCCGAACGAAAAACTGTTTTTT. This gives the protein CASSPLGLPNEKLFF.

The V and J genes are TRBV6-5 and TRBJ2-7, with a tentative D call TRBD2 (7 bases). V was trimmed by 2 bases and J by 6 bases, leaving 11 bases between them. CDR3 length: 13 residues. CDR1 and CDR2 from the germline V gene are MNHEY and SVGAGI. CDR3 bases: TGTGCCAGCAGTTACGCCGGGGGGCGCGAGCAGTACTTC. Translation gives CASSYAGGREQYF.

The chain combines TRBV30 with TRBJ2-4, with D tentatively TRBD2 (6 bases). This CDR3 region has 12 residues. V gave up 4 bases and J gave up 8 bases, with 12 bases separating them. The germline V gene encodes CDR1 GTSNPN and CDR2 SVGIG (reference sequence). DNA for the CDR3: TGTGCCTGGACCCGACCGGGGGACATTCAGTACTTC. This sequence encodes CAWTRPGDIQYF.

This clone was observed a few times. V gene TRBV14 combines with J gene TRBJ2-2; possible D gene TRBD1, 5 bases. V was cut by 6 bases and J by 6 bases, with 11 bases left in between. Germline V gives CDR1 SGHDN, CDR2 FVKESK. The CDR3 totals 13 residues. The CDR3 DNA sequence: TGTGCCAGCAGTACAGGTTTCGCCGGGGAGCTGTTTTTT. Protein: CASSTGFAGELFF.

The chain couples TRBV28 to TRBJ2-6, with unresolved D. The CDR3 runs 16 residues. The germline V gene encodes CDR1 MDHEN and CDR2 SYDVKM. Trimming removed 8 bases from V and 1 base from J, with 15 bases in between. CDR3 in DNA: TGTGCCAGCGCAGAGCCAGCGAAATCTGGGGCCAACGTCCTGACTTTC. Encoded protein: CASAEPAKSGANVLTF.

The chain joins TRBV5-1 to TRBJ2-4; weak D call: TRBD1 (5 bases). The V gene lost 3 bases and the J gene lost 8 bases, with 9 bases spanning the gap. The length of the CDR3 is 12 residues. Germline assignment: CDR1 SGHRS and CDR2 YFSETQ. The CDR3 region has the DNA TGCGCCAGCAGCTGGGGCGGAGACATTCAGTACTTC. It yields the protein CASSWGGDIQYF.

CDR3 coding DNA: TGTGCCAGCAGTTTGATAGCGGGATTCTCCTACGAGCAGTACTTC. Translation gives CASSLIAGFSYEQYF. This chain connects TRBV28 to TRBJ2-7; 8 bases agree with TRBD2. The V and J ends lost 3 bases and 0 bases, in that order; junction bases with no gene match: 4. This CDR3 contains 15 residues. In germline, CDR1 is MDHEN, CDR2 SYDVKM. Looking up the rest from reference TRBV28 and TRBJ2-7 gives the full variable domain: DVKVTQSSRYLVKRTGEKVFLECVQDMDHENMFWYRQDPGLGLRLIYFSYDVKMKEKGDIPEGYSVSREKKERFSLILESASTNQTSMYLCASSLIAGFSYEQYFGPGTRLTVT.